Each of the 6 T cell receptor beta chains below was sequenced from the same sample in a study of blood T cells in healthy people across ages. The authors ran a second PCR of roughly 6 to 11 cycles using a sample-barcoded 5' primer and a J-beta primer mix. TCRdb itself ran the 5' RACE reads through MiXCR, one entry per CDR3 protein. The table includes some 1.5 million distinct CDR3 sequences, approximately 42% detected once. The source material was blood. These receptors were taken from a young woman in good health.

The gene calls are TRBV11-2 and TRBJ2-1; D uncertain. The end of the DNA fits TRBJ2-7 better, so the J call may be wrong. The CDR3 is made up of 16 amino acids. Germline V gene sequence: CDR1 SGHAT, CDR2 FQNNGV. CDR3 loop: CASSLVGPTSYNEQYF. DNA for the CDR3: TGTGCCAGCAGCTTAGTTGGGCCTACATCCTACAATGAGCAGTACTTC.

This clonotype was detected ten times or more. In DNA form, the CDR3 reads TGTGCCAGCAGCTTAGAACTAGGAGAGACCCAGTACTTC. It is translated as CASSLELGETQYF. The rearrangement joins TRBV13 to TRBJ2-5; TRBD2 is a possible D gene (5 bases). The length of the CDR3 is 13 residues. Trimming pared 1 base from V and 4 bases from J, leaving 7 bases between. Per the germline V gene, CDR1 is PRHDT and CDR2 is FYEKMQ (reference sequence).

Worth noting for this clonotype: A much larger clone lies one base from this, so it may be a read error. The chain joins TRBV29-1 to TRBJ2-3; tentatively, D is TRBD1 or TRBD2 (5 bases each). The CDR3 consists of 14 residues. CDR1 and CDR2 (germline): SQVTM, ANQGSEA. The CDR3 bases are TGCACCATACAACGTAGGGGAGGCACAGATACGCAGTATTTT. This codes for CTIQRRGGTDTQYF.

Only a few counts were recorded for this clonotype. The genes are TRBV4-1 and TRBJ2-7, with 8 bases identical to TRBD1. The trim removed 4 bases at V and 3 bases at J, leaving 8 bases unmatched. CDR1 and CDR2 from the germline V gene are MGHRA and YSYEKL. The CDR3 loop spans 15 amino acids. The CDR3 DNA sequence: TGCGCCAGCAGCCGCCTTGGACAGGGATACTACGAGCAGTACTTC. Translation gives CASSRLGQGYYEQYF.

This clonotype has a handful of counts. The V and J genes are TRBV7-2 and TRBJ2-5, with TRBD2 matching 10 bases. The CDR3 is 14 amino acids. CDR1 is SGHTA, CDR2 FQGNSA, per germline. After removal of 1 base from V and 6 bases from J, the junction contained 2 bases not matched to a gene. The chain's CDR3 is CASSLDSGGQTQYF. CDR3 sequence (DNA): TGTGCCAGCAGCTTAGATAGCGGGGGGCAGACCCAGTACTTC. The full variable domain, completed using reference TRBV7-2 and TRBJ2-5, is GAGVSQSPSNKVTEKGKDVELRCDPISGHTALYWYRQSLGQGLEFLIYFQGNSAPDKSGLPSDRFSAERTGGSVSTLTIQRTQQEDSAVYLCASSLDSGGQTQYFGPGTRLLVL.

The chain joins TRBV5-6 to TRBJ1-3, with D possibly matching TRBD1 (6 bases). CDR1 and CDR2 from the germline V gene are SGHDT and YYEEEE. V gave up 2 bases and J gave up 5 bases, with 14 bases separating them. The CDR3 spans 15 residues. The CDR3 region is CASSLMTGARNTIYF. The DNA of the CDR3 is TGTGCCAGCAGCTTAATGACGGGGGCAAGAAACACCATATATTTT.